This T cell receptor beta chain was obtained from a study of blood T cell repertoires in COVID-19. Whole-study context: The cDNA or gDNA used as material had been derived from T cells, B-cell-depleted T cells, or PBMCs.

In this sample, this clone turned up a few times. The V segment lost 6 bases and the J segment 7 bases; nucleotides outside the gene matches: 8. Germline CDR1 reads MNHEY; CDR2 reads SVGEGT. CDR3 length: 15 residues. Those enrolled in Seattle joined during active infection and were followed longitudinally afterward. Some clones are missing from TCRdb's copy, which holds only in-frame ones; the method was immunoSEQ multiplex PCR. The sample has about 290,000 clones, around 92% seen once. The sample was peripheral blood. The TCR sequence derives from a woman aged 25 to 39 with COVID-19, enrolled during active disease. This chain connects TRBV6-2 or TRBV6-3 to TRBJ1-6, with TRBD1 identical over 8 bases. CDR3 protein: CASSSRGPGNSPLHF. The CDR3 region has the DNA TGTGCCAGCAGCTCCAGGGGGCCTGGGAATTCACCCCTCCACTTT.